A single T cell receptor beta chain is shown here with its context. The data originate from a study of blood T cell repertoires in COVID-19. Study overall: The samples span acute and convalescent COVID-19 from the United States, Italy and Spain.

As handled by the study authors: For nucleated cells, counts were estimated from reference gene primer amplification. Sequencing was performed with immunoSEQ multiplex PCR; in TCRdb, only in-frame clones are kept and a portion is missing. V and J calls and clone size come straight from that table; D and trimming were deduced from the DNA. The sample holds over 200,000 clones, approximately 80% seen once. CDR1 MNHEY and CDR2 SVGEGT come from the germline V gene. The CDR3 length is 15 residues. V lost 5 bases and J lost 2, with 13 bases in between. The chain carries TRBV6-2 or TRBV6-3 and TRBJ2-4; D is possibly TRBD2 (6 bases). This TCR came from a man between 40 and 49 years old with acute or convalescent COVID-19. Material: peripheral blood. The CDR3 bases are TGTGCCAGCAGTCAACGGAGGGCCACCAAAAACATTCAGTACTTC. It yields the protein CASSQRRATKNIQYF.